Here is one TCR beta chain with its context. Antigen specificity is unknown. CDR1 and CDR2 (germline): PRHDT, FYEKMQ (reference sequence). Trimming removed 1 base from V and 5 bases from J; junction bases left unmatched: 10. The CDR3 has 16 amino acids. The data derive from a study of shared clonotypes between healthy human individuals. Notes on the study in general: Sharing across four donors was highest in naive CD4 (around 5%) and lowest in memory CD8 (roughly 0.4%).

Method: immunoSEQ multiplex PCR; TCRdb's copy keeps in-frame clones and lacks some. Among some 2,000,000 clones listed, approximately 95% were seen once. The rearrangement uses TRBV13 and TRBJ2-7; TRBD1 matches at 8 bases. Specimen: naive CD4+ T cells sorted from blood. Specified subset: CD45RA+ positively selected. The receptor was isolated from a man between 18 and 35 years old in good health. The CDR3 sequence is CASSLVSGQGRHEQYF. As DNA, the CDR3 is TGTGCCAGCAGCTTAGTATCAGGACAGGGAAGGCACGAGCAGTACTTC.